This paragraph covers one TCR beta chain sequence. The entry originates in a study of blood T cell repertoires in COVID-19. Clones were sequenced by immunoSEQ multiplex PCR, and TCRdb holds only the in-frame ones, with some missing. The data hold about 68,000 clones, with about 90% observed a single time. CDR1 MRHNA and CDR2 SNTAGT come from the germline V gene. This CDR3 is 15 amino acids long. Trimming at V came to 2 bases and at J to 5 bases, leaving 8 bases not matched to a gene. The sequenced material came from peripheral blood. V usage is TRBV6-4 and J usage is TRBJ1-2, with 7 bases lining up with TRBD1. The clonotype originates from a man between 50 and 59 years old with COVID-19, enrolled during active disease. The CDR3 bases are TGTGCCAGCAGTGACACAGGGACAGCGGCATATGGCTACACCTTC. This encodes CASSDTGTAAYGYTF.